These 27 T cell receptor beta chains were all obtained from the same sample, sequenced in a study of read filtering for tumor transcriptome and immune sequencing. This library used roughly 370 ng RNA and molecular barcoded adaptors spanning alpha/delta and beta/gamma chains. TCRdb itself ran the reads through MiXCR, one entry per CDR3 protein. The sample yields approximately 62,000 distinct CDR3 sequences, less than 20% seen once. The specimen sequenced was a population of CD138-negative cells sorted from bone marrow. These receptors were obtained from a donor at least 40 years old with multiple myeloma.

This clonotype was seen repeatedly, ten times or more. The chain uses TRBV20-1 and TRBJ2-2; D possibly uses TRBD1 or TRBD2 (6 bases each). With 6 bases removed from V and 5 bases from J, the gap between germline ends came to 16 bases. CDR1 DFQATT and CDR2 SNEGSKA come from the germline V gene (reference sequence). This CDR3 has 14 residues. CDR3 sequence (DNA): TGCAGTGCCCCTCGGGGGCGCTTAACCGGGGAGCTGTTTTTT. Protein sequence: CSAPRGRLTGELFF.

Many counts were recorded for this clonotype. The rearrangement uses TRBV29-1 and TRBJ1-2; weak D call: TRBD1 (6 bases). The CDR3 totals 16 residues. The V end was cut by 1 base, the J end by 1 base, with 16 bases between. Germline V gene lookup returns CDR1 SQVTM and CDR2 ANQGSEA. The chain's CDR3 is CSVEGLHDRLNYGYTF. DNA of the CDR3: TGCAGCGTTGAAGGGCTGCATGACAGGCTTAACTATGGCTACACCTTC.

This clonotype was detected ten times or more. This sequence joins TRBV7-8 and TRBJ2-3; 8 bases match TRBD1. From germline, CDR1 is SGHVS and CDR2 FQNEAQ. V dropped 0 bases and J dropped 3; count of bases not matched to a gene: 5. The CDR3 loop spans 16 amino acids. The CDR3 is CASSLAVTGGTDTQYF. CDR3 DNA: TGTGCCAGCAGCTTAGCGGTTACAGGGGGGACAGATACGCAGTATTTT.

The V call is TRBV7-3, the J call TRBJ2-1, with D uncertain. CDR3 size: 15 residues. V was clipped by 4 bases and J by 1 base, with 11 bases between them. Germline V gives CDR1 SGHTA, CDR2 FQGTGA. The chain's CDR3 is CASSYGSGSYNEQFF. CDR3 in DNA: TGTGCCAGCAGCTACGGTAGTGGGTCCTACAATGAGCAGTTCTTC.

At least ten counts were recorded for this clonotype. This chain links TRBV6-2 or TRBV6-3 with TRBJ2-2; the D call may be TRBD1 or TRBD2 (5 bases each). The CDR3 sequence is 15 residues long. Trimming left V 6 bases short and J 1 base short, with 12 bases between. Germline lookup yields CDR1 MNHEY and CDR2 SVGEGT. The CDR3, as DNA: TGTGCCAGCAGCCTACTTGGGGGGAACACCGGGGAGCTGTTTTTT. Its translation is CASSLLGGNTGELFF.

The rearrangement links TRBV5-1 to TRBJ2-7, with a weak D call TRBD1 (5 bases). V was trimmed by 4 bases and J by 7 bases, leaving 18 bases between them. The CDR3 totals 14 residues. The germline V gene encodes CDR1 SGHRS and CDR2 YFSETQ. This CDR3 is CASSKTDRSGEQYF. In nucleotides, the CDR3 is TGCGCCAGCAGCAAGACAGACCGCTCTGGGGAGCAGTACTTC.

Only one count was recorded for this clonotype. It is likely a read error: a sequence one base away is far more abundant. Because the CDR3 is missing its conserved closing phenylalanine or tryptophan, this is likely a read error. V is TRBV5-5 and J is TRBJ1-1; D call uncertain. CDR1 SGHKS and CDR2 YYEKEE come from the germline V gene (reference sequence). The CDR3 is 13 amino acids. V lost 1 base and J lost 1, with 5 bases in between. The CDR3 nucleotides are TGTGCCAGCAGCTTGTTGGGGAACACTGAAGCTTTCCTT. It codes for CASSLLGNTEAFL.

In its sample, this clonotype is medium-sized (0.01 to 0.1%). The chain employs TRBV29-1 and TRBJ2-1, with 11 bases fitting TRBD2. The germline CDR1 and CDR2 sequences are SQVTM and ANQGSEA. This CDR3 has 14 amino acids. V lost 7 bases to trimming and J lost 8 bases; unmatched junction nucleotides: 10. The CDR3 protein is CSAHSGGALDEQFF. Here the CDR3 DNA reads TGCAGCGCACATAGCGGGGGGGCATTGGATGAGCAGTTCTTC.

This clonotype turned up a few times. CDR3 residues: CASSPPPGTGSYEQYF. The CDR3 nucleotides are TGTGCCAGCAGCCCACCTCCCGGGACGGGCTCCTACGAGCAGTACTTC. The J gene is TRBJ2-7, the V gene TRBV7-9; D possibly uses TRBD1 or TRBD2 (5 bases each). The V and J ends lost 5 bases and 0 bases respectively, with 17 bases between them. The germline V gene has CDR1 SEHNR and CDR2 FQNEAQ (reference sequence). This CDR3 is built from 16 residues.

At least ten counts were recorded for this clonotype. The V and J genes are TRBV5-6 and TRBJ2-3; TRBD2 agrees at 9 bases. The CDR3 sequence is 16 residues long. V gave up 3 bases and J gave up 4 bases; unmatched junction bases: 9. Germline assignment: CDR1 SGHDT and CDR2 YYEEEE. The DNA for the CDR3 is TGTGCCAGCAGCTCGACGGCGGGGGGGCCGCCAGATACGCAGTATTTT. It translates to CASSSTAGGPPDTQYF.

Only a few counts were recorded for this clonotype. CDR3 in DNA: TGTGCCAGCAGTGTTCAGTTTGAAGCTTTCTTT. Its protein is CASSVQFEAFF. V and J are TRBV6-1 and TRBJ1-1, with no clear D. The germline CDR1 and CDR2 sequences are MNHNS and SASEGT. Trimming left V 4 bases short and J 7 bases short, with 7 bases between. This CDR3 has 11 amino acids.

This clonotype was observed many times. The V gene is TRBV20-1, the J gene TRBJ1-1, with D unclear. Germline values: CDR1 DFQATT, CDR2 SNEGSKA (reference sequence). V lost 6 bases and J 4 bases, leaving 9 bases between the germline ends. This CDR3 has 11 residues. This chain's CDR3 is CSAVRGTEAFF. In DNA form, the CDR3 reads TGCAGTGCCGTGCGGGGCACTGAAGCTTTCTTT.

As regards this clonotype: The conserved closing phenylalanine or tryptophan is absent in this CDR3, likely reflecting a read error. The rearrangement uses TRBV29-1 and TRBJ2-7; 8 bases are shared with TRBD1. The germline gives CDR1 SQVTM, CDR2 ANQGSEA. The CDR3 covers 13 residues. The CDR3 DNA is TGCAGCTTTGAAGACAGGGGTCGCTACGAGCAGTACCTC. Translated, it gives CSFEDRGRYEQYL.

This clonotype occurred many times. As DNA, the CDR3 is TGTGCCAGCAGCCAGAGCGGAGCTTACGAGCAGTACTTC. Translation gives CASSQSGAYEQYF. The rearrangement links TRBV3-1 to TRBJ2-7, with a tentative D call TRBD2 (5 bases). The CDR3 loop spans 13 amino acids. V dropped 3 bases and J dropped 4 bases, with 10 bases sitting between them. Germline CDR1 LGHDT, CDR2 YNNKEL (reference sequence).

This clonotype has at least ten counts. The chain couples TRBV20-1 to TRBJ2-2, with 8 positions matching TRBD1. V dropped 6 bases and J dropped 5; count of bases not matched to a gene: 14. Germline V gene data show CDR1 as DFQATT and CDR2 as SNEGSKA (reference sequence). The CDR3 has 16 amino acids. Written as DNA, the CDR3 is TGCAGTGCACGAGACCAAGGGACAGGTTGGACCGGGGAGCTGTTTTTT. This translates into CSARDQGTGWTGELFF.

This chain uses TRBV12-3 or TRBV12-4 with TRBJ1-2, with D perhaps TRBD1 (5 bases). The CDR3 has 14 amino acids. V gave up 5 bases and J gave up 8 bases, with 18 bases separating them. The CDR3 nucleotides read TGTGCCAGCAGTCCAAATCAGGGTCGGTCGGGCTACACCTTC. Translated, it gives CASSPNQGRSGYTF.

This clonotype was counted many times. The chain uses TRBV12-3 or TRBV12-4 and TRBJ2-2; 7 bases align to TRBD2. CDR3 length: 15 residues. J was trimmed by 4 bases and V by 4 bases; bases with no gene match: 6. DNA of the CDR3: TGTGCCAGCAGTTGGGAGGGTACGAGCACCGGGGAGCTGTTTTTT. Residues: CASSWEGTSTGELFF.

V usage is TRBV29-1 and J usage is TRBJ2-3; 8 bases align to TRBD1. Looked up from germline, CDR1 is SQVTM and CDR2 is ANQGSEA. This CDR3 comprises 18 residues. After removal of 0 bases from V and 0 bases from J, the junction contained 11 bases not matched to a gene. The CDR3 DNA reads as TGCAGCGTTGAAGAGGCCCTGGCAGGGGGCCGGAGCACAGATACGCAGTATTTT. It encodes CSVEEALAGGRSTDTQYF.

This clonotype was picked up a small number of times. This chain connects TRBV29-1 to TRBJ1-1; no definite D call. This CDR3 contains 13 residues. Trimming stripped 1 base from V and 1 base from J, with 7 bases between. Per germline, CDR1 SQVTM and CDR2 ANQGSEA. The CDR3 loop reads CSVEGSGNTEAFF. The DNA of the CDR3 is TGCAGCGTTGAAGGGTCAGGGAACACTGAAGCTTTCTTT.

This clonotype occurred many times. It may be a read error: a sequence one base away is much more abundant. The gene calls are TRBV20-1 and TRBJ2-7; D could derive from TRBD1 or TRBD2 (6 bases each). The CDR3 contains 11 residues. Germline V lookup: CDR1 DFQATT, CDR2 SNEGSKA (reference sequence). The CDR3 sequence is CGVVGGQEQYF. The CDR3 DNA reads TGCGGTGTCGTAGGGGGGCAAGAGCAGTACTTC.

For this clonotype: Since a much larger clone is just one base distant, this may be a read error. The V call is TRBV4-2, the J call TRBJ2-3; 8 nucleotides match TRBD1. From germline, CDR1 is LGHNA and CDR2 YNFKEQ. The CDR3 is 16 residues long. V was clipped by 1 base and J by 3 bases; unmatched bases: 6. CDR3: CASSQGFRTGTDTQYF. The CDR3 DNA sequence: TGTGCCAGCAGCCAAGGCTTCCGGACAGGGACAGATACGCAGTATTTT.

In its sample, this clonotype was seen a few times. The CDR3 coding sequence is TGTGCCACCAGTGCGGGCCCCCCCAGCGTGCCTGAAGCTTTCTTT. It yields the protein CATSAGPPSVPEAFF. The chain is built from TRBV24-1 and TRBJ1-1; D gene unclear. V lost 5 bases to trimming and J lost 6 bases, with 18 bases between them. Per germline, CDR1 KGHDR and CDR2 SFDVKD. The CDR3 totals 15 residues.

This clonotype was counted many times. The chain carries TRBV2 and TRBJ2-7, with 8 positions matching TRBD1. Per the germline V gene, CDR1 is SNHLY and CDR2 is FYNNEI. Trimming removed 7 bases from V and 0 bases from J; junction bases left unmatched: 8. CDR3 length: 15 amino acids. The CDR3, as DNA: TGTGCCAGCACCTCTCGGACAGGGCCCTCCTACGAGCAGTACTTC. Translated, it gives CASTSRTGPSYEQYF.

The table lists this clonotype with many counts. The V gene is TRBV5-1, the J gene TRBJ2-3, with 13 positions matching TRBD2. With 0 bases clipped from V and 2 bases from J, the junction kept 3 bases outside the gene matches. The CDR3 covers 17 residues. From germline, CDR1 is SGHRS and CDR2 YFSETQ. CDR3 DNA: TGCGCCAGCAGCTTGGGACTAGCGGGGGGTTACACAGATACGCAGTATTTT. Protein sequence: CASSLGLAGGYTDTQYF.

Many counts were recorded for this clonotype. This may be a read error, as it is one base from a much larger clone. In this CDR3 the conserved last residue, phenylalanine or tryptophan, is missing, so a read error is likely. The chain recombines TRBV14 with TRBJ2-7, with 9 bases that match TRBD1. V lost 5 bases, J lost 1 base, and 21 bases stayed unmatched. CDR3 length: 20 residues. The V gene's germline CDR1 is SGHDN and CDR2 FVKESK. The CDR3 sequence is CASSNNPGTGRFFRSYEQYY. For the CDR3, the DNA is TGTGCCAGCAGCAACAACCCCGGGACAGGGCGATTCTTCCGATCCTACGAGCAGTACTAC.

To note about this clonotype: A much bigger clone sits one base away, suggesting this may be a read error. V usage is TRBV6-1 and J usage is TRBJ1-3; D call uncertain. Germline CDR1 is MNHNS and CDR2 is SASEGT. The CDR3 totals 15 residues. Written as DNA, the CDR3 is TGTGCCAGCAGAGAACAGCGAATCTCTGGAAACACCATACATTTT. Translating it yields CASREQRISGNTIHF.

This clonotype appeared many times. The V and J genes are TRBV6-5 and TRBJ2-5; D is unclear. The CDR3 consists of 13 residues. The germline gives CDR1 MNHEY, CDR2 SVGAGI. Trimming removed 5 bases at V and 7 bases at J, with 14 bases between. DNA for the CDR3: TGTGCCAGCAGTGGCAGACGAGAGTCGACCCAGTACTTC. This gives the protein CASSGRRESTQYF.